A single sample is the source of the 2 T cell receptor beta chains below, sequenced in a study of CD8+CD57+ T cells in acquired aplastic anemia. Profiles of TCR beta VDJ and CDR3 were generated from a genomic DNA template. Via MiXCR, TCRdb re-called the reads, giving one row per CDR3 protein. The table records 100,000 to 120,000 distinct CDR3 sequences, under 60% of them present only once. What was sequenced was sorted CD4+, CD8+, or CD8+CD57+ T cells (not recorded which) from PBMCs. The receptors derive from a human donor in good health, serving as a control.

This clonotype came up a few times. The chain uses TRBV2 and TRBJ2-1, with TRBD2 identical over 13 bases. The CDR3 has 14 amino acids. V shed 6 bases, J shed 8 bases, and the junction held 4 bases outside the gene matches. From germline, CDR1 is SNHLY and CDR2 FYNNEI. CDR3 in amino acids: CASSTSGGADEQFF. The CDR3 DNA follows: TGTGCCAGCAGCACTAGCGGGGGGGCCGATGAGCAGTTCTTC.

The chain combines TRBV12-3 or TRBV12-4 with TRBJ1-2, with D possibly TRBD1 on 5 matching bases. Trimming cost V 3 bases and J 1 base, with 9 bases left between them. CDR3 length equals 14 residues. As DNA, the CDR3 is TGTGCCAGCAGTTTCGCGGGGGTTAACTATGGCTACACCTTC. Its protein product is CASSFAGVNYGYTF.